This T cell receptor beta chain was identified during a study of blood T cell repertoires in COVID-19. Study at large: Samples taken during acute and convalescent COVID-19 were collected in the United States, Italy and Spain. T cells, B-cell-depleted T cells, or PBMCs supplied cDNA or gDNA.

In the authors' workflow: Estimation of nucleated cell counts was performed using reference gene primer amplification. Only in-frame clones appear in the TCRdb table, and some are missing; sequencing was by immunoSEQ multiplex PCR. V, J and clone size are taken as reported in that table, and D and trimming were inferred from the DNA itself. The table shows about 330,000 clones, with around four fifths occurring only once. The CDR3 loop spans 15 amino acids. Trimming at V came to 4 bases and at J to 1 base, leaving 4 bases not matched to a gene. In germline, CDR1 is LNHDA, CDR2 SQIVND (reference sequence).

The sample was peripheral blood. This chain joins TRBV19 and TRBJ1-1; 9 bases map to TRBD1. This clonotype was sampled from a woman between 50 and 59 years old with acute or convalescent COVID-19. The CDR3 is CASSTQGAENTEAFF. The CDR3 bases are TGTGCCAGTAGTACACAGGGGGCGGAGAACACTGAAGCTTTCTTT.